Below, 17 T cell receptor beta chains from the same sample are listed, as sequenced in a study of blood T cell repertoires in COVID-19. Sequencing was performed with immunoSEQ multiplex PCR; in TCRdb, only in-frame clones are kept and a portion is missing. The data show approximately 350,000 clones, around 90% seen once. Specimen: peripheral blood. All receptors come from a woman younger than 45 with COVID-19, enrolled during active disease.

A remark on this clone: This sample also contains other DNA sequences that code for the same CDR3. The J gene is TRBJ1-2, the V gene TRBV20-1; D is undetermined. Trimming pared 6 bases from V and 2 bases from J, leaving 7 bases between. Germline CDR1 DFQATT, CDR2 SNEGSKA (reference sequence). The CDR3 spans 11 residues. CDR3 nucleotide sequence: TGCAGTGCCACACCGAACTATGGCTACACCTTC. It yields the protein CSATPNYGYTF.

Only one count was recorded for this clone. J is TRBJ1-1 and V is TRBV7-2, with D unclear. With 4 bases removed from V and 1 base from J, the gap between germline ends came to 7 bases. Germline values: CDR1 SGHTA, CDR2 FQGNSA. CDR3 length: 13 amino acids. The chain's CDR3 is CASSSVPNTEAFF. CDR3 sequence (DNA): TGTGCCAGCAGCTCTGTTCCGAACACTGAAGCTTTCTTT. Supplemented by reference TRBV7-2 and TRBJ1-1, the full variable domain reads GAGVSQSPSNKVTEKGKDVELRCDPISGHTALYWYRQSLGQGLEFLIYFQGNSAPDKSGLPSDRFSAERTGGSVSTLTIQRTQQEDSAVYLCASSSVPNTEAFFGQGTRLTVV.

The chain joins TRBV24-1 to TRBJ2-3, with 9 bases fitting TRBD1. Germline V CDR1 and CDR2: KGHDR, SFDVKD. This CDR3 comprises 16 residues. The trim removed 4 bases at V and 5 bases at J, leaving 9 bases unmatched. As DNA, the CDR3 is TGTGCCACCAGTGAATGGGACAGGGCAACGGGAGATACGCAGTATTTT. Translated: CATSEWDRATGDTQYF.

The chain links TRBV11-2 to TRBJ2-3, with 14 bases identical to TRBD2. V was pared by 5 bases and J by 6 bases, with 10 bases of the junction left unmatched. Per the germline V gene, CDR1 is SGHAT and CDR2 is FQNNGV. This CDR3 comprises 17 residues. This CDR3 is CASSPRLAGGLGDTQYF. The CDR3 DNA reads as TGTGCCAGCAGCCCCCGACTAGCGGGGGGGCTGGGTGATACGCAGTATTTT.

This sequence joins TRBV2 and TRBJ1-2, with D possibly TRBD1 on 6 matching bases. This CDR3 spans 13 amino acids. V lost 3 bases and J 8 bases, leaving 13 bases between the germline ends. Germline assignment: CDR1 SNHLY and CDR2 FYNNEI. The CDR3 reads CASSDWTVGGYTF. CDR3 nucleotide sequence: TGTGCCAGCAGTGATTGGACAGTCGGAGGCTACACCTTC.

V is TRBV5-1 and J is TRBJ2-2; 10 nucleotides agree with TRBD1. Germline lookup yields CDR1 SGHRS and CDR2 YFSETQ. The CDR3 sequence is 15 residues long. J was trimmed by 3 bases and V by 4 bases; bases with no gene match: 3. The CDR3 DNA is TGCGCCAGCAGCCGGGACAGGGGTGACACCGGGGAGCTGTTTTTT. Translated, it gives CASSRDRGDTGELFF.

This chain connects TRBV7-2 to TRBJ2-1, with TRBD2 matching over 10 bases. Looked up from germline, CDR1 is SGHTA and CDR2 is FQGNSA. With 1 base clipped from V and 8 bases from J, the junction kept 8 bases outside the gene matches. This CDR3 has 16 residues. The CDR3 spells CASSLVLAGVVDEQFF. As DNA, the CDR3 is TGTGCCAGCAGCTTAGTTCTAGCGGGAGTAGTGGATGAGCAGTTCTTC.

CDR3 amino acids: CAWAETGNTIYF. Written as DNA, the CDR3 is TGTGCCTGGGCGGAAACTGGAAACACCATATATTTT. The chain combines TRBV30 with TRBJ1-3; D remains unclear. This CDR3 is built from 12 residues. V was trimmed by 5 bases and J by 2 bases, leaving 7 bases between them. The V gene's germline CDR1 is GTSNPN and CDR2 SVGIG (reference sequence).

This chain uses TRBV27 with TRBJ1-2; 8 bases fit TRBD1. Germline-derived CDR1 and CDR2 are MNHEY and SMNVEV (reference sequence). The CDR3 runs to 14 residues. Trimming took 5 bases from V and 10 from J; bases not matched to a gene: 12. CDR3 in DNA: TGTGCCAGCAGTGGAACTGGACAGGGAGGCGACTACACCTTC. Protein sequence: CASSGTGQGGDYTF.

This chain joins TRBV29-1 and TRBJ1-1, with unresolved D. The CDR3 is made up of 13 amino acids. With 2 bases removed from V and 1 base from J, the gap between germline ends came to 8 bases. Germline V CDR1 and CDR2: SQVTM, ANQGSEA. The CDR3 here is CSVEKTANTEAFF. The CDR3 DNA is TGCAGCGTTGAAAAAACAGCGAACACTGAAGCTTTCTTT.

V and J are TRBV11-3 and TRBJ2-2; 8 positions agree with TRBD1. The length of the CDR3 is 16 residues. From germline, CDR1 is SGHNT and CDR2 YENEEA. Unmatched junction bases numbered 4, after V lost 2 bases and J lost 2 bases. The CDR3: CASSLIGTGNTGELFF. CDR3 nucleotides: TGTGCCAGCAGCTTAATTGGGACAGGCAACACCGGGGAGCTGTTTTTT.

This chain uses TRBV7-8 with TRBJ1-3, with D possibly matching TRBD1 (5 bases). The germline gives CDR1 SGHVS, CDR2 FQNEAQ. The ends were cut back, 0 bases at V and 1 base at J, with 13 bases in the middle. This CDR3 is 17 amino acids long. The chain's CDR3 is CASSLARTRVSGNTIYF. CDR3 coding DNA: TGTGCCAGCAGCTTAGCGAGGACCAGGGTATCTGGAAACACCATATATTTT.

The chain recombines TRBV7-8 with TRBJ2-3; TRBD2 aligns across 10 bases. Germline V lookup: CDR1 SGHVS, CDR2 FQNEAQ. Trimming at V came to 1 base and at J to 4 bases, leaving 5 bases not matched to a gene. The CDR3 totals 16 residues. The CDR3 loop reads CASSLESGRASDTQYF. The CDR3 DNA reads as TGTGCCAGCAGCTTAGAAAGCGGGAGGGCTTCAGATACGCAGTATTTT.

The chain employs TRBV12-3 or TRBV12-4 and TRBJ2-7; D might be TRBD1 (6 bases). CDR3 length equals 13 residues. Trimming left V 4 bases short and J 1 base short, with 8 bases between. CDR3 sequence (DNA): TGTGCCAGCAGTTGGACAGTATCCTACGAGCAGTACTTC. It yields the protein CASSWTVSYEQYF.

The chain couples TRBV4-1 to TRBJ2-1, with 10 bases matching TRBD2. The CDR3 is made up of 15 amino acids. The germline V gene encodes CDR1 MGHRA and CDR2 YSYEKL. J lost 7 bases, V lost 0 bases, and 3 bases had no gene match. CDR3 in DNA: TGCGCCAGCAGCCAAGAACTAGCGGGAATTAATGAGCAGTTCTTC. Amino acids: CASSQELAGINEQFF.

This clone showed up just once. The chain uses TRBV6-2 or TRBV6-3 and TRBJ1-5; the match to TRBD1 covers 9 bases. Germline V gene lookup returns CDR1 MNHEY and CDR2 SVGEGT. The J segment lost 2 bases and the V segment lost 1 base, leaving 6 bases of the junction unmatched. This CDR3 is 17 amino acids long. The CDR3 DNA is TGTGCCAGCAGTTACTTTACAGGGGGCGCTGGCAATCAGCCCCAGCATTTT. It codes for CASSYFTGGAGNQPQHF.

CDR3 DNA sequence: TGTGCCACCAGCAGAGATTGGGCCAGATCAGAGCAGTTCTTC. Translating gives CATSRDWARSEQFF. The V and J genes are TRBV15 and TRBJ2-1; D not resolved. Per germline, CDR1 LNHNV and CDR2 YYDKDF (reference sequence). The CDR3 sequence is 14 residues long. V was pared by 0 bases and J by 10 bases, with 13 bases between.